The 9 T cell receptor beta chains below all came from one sample that was sequenced in a study of tissue T cells after allogeneic stem cell transplantation. Produced via immunoSEQ multiplex PCR; TCRdb's table is partial and in-frame only. Of 6,400 or so clones listed, about 50% are singletons. Time point specified: mouse harvest day 7 after allogeneic transplant. Mouse grafts combined 10^7 T-cell-depleted bone marrow cells with 10^6 splenic CD5+ T cells. The sample consisted of gut tissue. The receptor source for this set is a female BALB/c mouse given C57BL/6 T cells with graft-versus-host disease after an allogeneic hematopoietic cell transplant.

As to this clone: The gene symbols are mouse symbols. Read sequence stops 1 residue before the CDR3 end, and the germline J gene provides the missing end. The chain joins TRBV23 to TRBJ1-1. The CDR3 has 12 amino acids. The germline V gene has CDR1 KGHTA and CDR2 FQNQQP. The CDR3 bases that were read are TGCTCCAGCAGTCAGGGGCGCACAGAAGTCTTC. Translating gives CSSSQGRTEVF. The whole CDR3 sequence is CSSSQGRTEVFF. Complete variable domain (other parts from reference TRBV23 and TRBJ1-1): DAAVTQKPRYLIKMKGQEAEMKCIPEKGHTAVFWYQQKQSKELKFLIYFQNQQPLDQIDMVKERFSAVCPSSSLCSLGIRTCEAEDSALYLCSSSQGRTEVFFGKGTRLTVV.

By sample fraction, this clone is medium-sized. Each gene name is a mouse one. The read terminates 1 residue before the CDR3 end, so the remaining end is supplied by the germline J gene. The rearrangement links TRBV31 to TRBJ2-7; perhaps D is TRBD1 or TRBD2 (5 bases each). Germline V gene lookup returns CDR1 GKSSPN and CDR2 SITVG. The CDR3 consists of 12 residues. V lost 0 bases and J lost 7, with 10 bases in between. CDR3 protein: CAWSLGAREQYF. The sequenced CDR3 bases are TGTGCCTGGAGTCTAGGGGCGCGAGAACAGTAC.

As regards this clone: Gene and germline names: mouse. The read ends 1 residue before the CDR3 terminus; that terminus is restored from the germline J gene. J is TRBJ1-1 and V is TRBV26, with D perhaps matching TRBD1 (6 bases). The V end was cut by 3 bases, the J end by 4 bases, with 9 bases between. The CDR3 spans 13 residues. CDR1 and CDR2 (germline): KGHPV, FQNQEV (reference sequence). The part of the CDR3 DNA that was read is TGTGCCAGCAGTCTTGGGGGGCCCACAGAAGTCTTC. This encodes CASSLGGPTEVF. The CDR3 reads in full as CASSLGGPTEVFF.

Worth noting for this clone: Germline and genes: mouse. The sequence runs out 1 residue before the end of the CDR3; the remainder is reconstructed from the germline J gene. The chain couples TRBV12-2 to TRBJ2-7, with D possibly matching TRBD2 (5 bases). Germline V gene sequence: CDR1 SGHLS, CDR2 HYDKME. With 1 base removed from V and 1 base from J, the gap between germline ends came to 7 bases. This CDR3 has 13 residues. CDR3 in amino acids: CASSLWGSYEQYF. The DNA read from the CDR3 is TGTGCCAGCTCTCTTTGGGGTTCCTATGAACAGTAC. The variable domain in full, completed from reference TRBV12-2 and TRBJ2-7, reads NSGVVQSPRYIIKGKGERSILKCIPISGHLSVAWYQQTQGQELKFFIQHYDKMERDKGNLPSRFSVQQFDDYHSEMNMSALELEDSAVYFCASSLWGSYEQYFGPGTRLTVL.

Remarks on this clone: Here the gene names and germline are mouse. The read ends 1 residue shy of where the CDR3 ends; the end is completed using the germline J gene. The gene calls are TRBV26 and TRBJ2-4; either TRBD1 or TRBD2 may supply D (5 bases each). Germline loops: CDR1 KGHPV, CDR2 FQNQEV (reference sequence). Trimming removed 6 bases at V and 4 bases at J, with 11 bases between. This CDR3 has 13 amino acids. CDR3 residues: CASSRDGKNTLYF. The CDR3 bases that were read are TGTGCCAGCAGCCGGGACGGAAAAAACACCTTGTAC.

Points on this clone: Germline and genes here are mouse. The read is 1 residue too short to cover the CDR3 end, so that end is filled in from the germline J gene. V usage is TRBV26 and J usage is TRBJ2-7, with D perhaps assigned TRBD1 or TRBD2 (5 bases each). CDR1 and CDR2 (germline): KGHPV, FQNQEV (reference sequence). The CDR3 is made up of 13 amino acids. Trimming cost V 0 bases and J 7 bases, with 10 bases left between them. Partial CDR3 DNA: TGTGCCAGCAGTCTGTCTAGGGGCGGGGAACAGTAC. Its protein product is CASSLSRGGEQY. The full CDR3 protein reads CASSLSRGGEQYF.

Comments on this clone: The gene symbols are mouse symbols. The sequenced CDR3 bases are TGCTCCAGCAGTCAATCGGGGACACTTTCTGGAAATACGCTCTAT. Its protein is CSSSQSGTLSGNTLY. The whole CDR3 protein is CSSSQSGTLSGNTLYF. The chain recombines TRBV23 with TRBJ1-3; TRBD1, as called in the table, went unchecked against the DNA. The read stops 1 residue short of the end of the CDR3; the missing end is completed from the germline J gene. The CDR3 spans 16 residues. Germline V gives CDR1 KGHTA, CDR2 FQNQQP.

This clone was counted a single time. Gene names denote mouse genes. The CDR3 end is not reached by the read, which stops 1 residue before it; the germline J gene fills it in. The V call is TRBV23, the J call TRBJ2-3. Germline V gene lookup returns CDR1 KGHTA and CDR2 FQNQQP. CDR3 length: 13 residues. The covered CDR3 bases are TGCTCCAGCAGTCAGGGGGCGGCAGAAACGCTGTAT. Protein product: CSSSQGAAETLY. The full CDR3 sequence reads CSSSQGAAETLYF.

Note on this clone: Genes here carry mouse names. The read terminates 1 residue before the CDR3 end, so the remaining end is supplied by the germline J gene. The chain couples TRBV16 to TRBJ1-1; the D gene is possibly TRBD1 (6 bases). Germline V gene sequence: CDR1 SGHSA, CDR2 FRNQAP. This CDR3 is 13 amino acids long. Deletions cut 6 bases from V and 0 bases from J, with 8 bases between. The CDR3 is CASSRTANTEVFF. The sequenced part of the CDR3 DNA is TGTGCAAGCAGTCGGACAGCAAACACAGAAGTCTTC.